The source of this T cell receptor beta chain is a study of T cell changes during pregnancy in multiple sclerosis. Here immunoSEQ multiplex PCR was the method, and the copy in TCRdb shows in-frame clones only, minus some. Of some 70,000 clones in the sample, around 90% were seen once. CDR3 length: 14 amino acids. CDR1 and CDR2 (germline): MNHEY, SVGAGI. V lost 8 bases to trimming and J lost 6 bases, with 20 bases between them. V is TRBV6-5 and J is TRBJ2-7; D may be TRBD1 (6 bases). The sequence derives from a female donor in good health, enrolled as a control in a pregnancy study. Sequences were derived from peripheral blood, sampled after pregnancy. DNA of the CDR3: TGTGCCAGCGGTTTTATGGACAGAGGCCTCGAGCAGTACTTC. This gives the protein CASGFMDRGLEQYF.